A single sample is the source of the 16 T cell receptor beta chains below, sequenced in a study of technical replicates of blood from a handful of donors. Using immunoSEQ multiplex PCR, the repertoire was profiled, and TCRdb retains in-frame clones only, with some absent. This table has roughly 80,000 clones, 93% appearing once. The sample consisted of T cells isolated from PBMCs. The receptors were gathered from a human donor in good health.

This clone has a count of ten or more. The chain couples TRBV28 to TRBJ2-7; 9 bases map to TRBD1. Trimming cost V 6 bases and J 6 bases; bases outside gene matches: 12. The CDR3 is 15 amino acids. Per the germline V gene, CDR1 is MDHEN and CDR2 is SYDVKM. The CDR3: CASRYYGTGSGEQYF. The CDR3 DNA is TGTGCCAGCAGGTACTATGGGACAGGGTCGGGCGAGCAGTACTTC.

The chain employs TRBV4-1 and TRBJ1-5, with D tentatively TRBD1 (6 bases). The CDR3 extends over 16 amino acids. Germline V gene data show CDR1 as MGHRA and CDR2 as YSYEKL. Trimming took 0 bases from V and 6 from J, leaving 15 bases between them. The CDR3 loop reads CASSQDSQGLSQPQHF. The CDR3, as DNA: TGCGCCAGCAGCCAAGACAGCCAGGGGTTAAGTCAGCCCCAGCATTTT.

This clone occurred once. The chain uses TRBV19 and TRBJ2-2, with 7 bases matching TRBD1. CDR3 length: 15 amino acids. Germline V gene sequence: CDR1 LNHDA, CDR2 SQIVND (reference sequence). The V and J ends lost 7 bases and 4 bases, in that order; junction bases with no gene match: 9. CDR3 amino acids: CASTHVTGITGELFF. The CDR3 DNA reads as TGTGCCAGTACCCACGTGACAGGGATCACCGGGGAGCTGTTTTTT.

This clone appeared once. This chain joins TRBV12-1 and TRBJ1-4. TRBV12-1 is annotated as a pseudogene. This CDR3 spans 18 amino acids. This CDR3 is CASSFALASQETNEKLFF. The CDR3 region has the DNA TGTGCCAGCAGCTTTGCCCTAGCCTCCCAGGAAACTAATGAAAAACTGTTTTTT.

The rearrangement links TRBV2 to TRBJ2-3; D is ambiguous. The CDR3 is 12 amino acids. CDR1 and CDR2 (germline): SNHLY, FYNNEI. V was pared by 9 bases and J by 8 bases, with 15 bases between. Written as DNA, the CDR3 is TGTGCCAGTTCTAGAGAGCATAGTACGCAGTATTTT. Translating it yields CASSREHSTQYF. Full variable domain (outside the CDR3, taken from reference TRBV2 and TRBJ2-3): EPEVTQTPSHQVTQMGQEVILRCVPISNHLYFYWYRQILGQKVEFLVSFYNNEISEKSEIFDDQFSVERPDGSNFTLKIRSTKLEDSAMYFCASSREHSTQYFGPGTRLTVL.

V usage is TRBV6-4 and J usage is TRBJ2-2, with D possibly being TRBD1 (6 bases). From germline, CDR1 is MRHNA and CDR2 SNTAGT. This CDR3 has 17 residues. Trimming pared 3 bases from V and 2 bases from J, leaving 16 bases between. The CDR3 bases are TGTGCCAGCAGTGAGGGACACCTTTCCGTCAACACCGGGGAGCTGTTTTTT. The encoded protein is CASSEGHLSVNTGELFF.

Written as DNA, the CDR3 is TGTGCCAGCTCAATCGCAGGTGTCTTGTACGAGCAGTACTTC. The encoded protein is CASSIAGVLYEQYF. The chain uses TRBV18 and TRBJ2-7; D not resolved. Germline V gene sequence: CDR1 KGHSH, CDR2 LQKENI. This CDR3 spans 14 amino acids. V lost 5 bases and J 4 bases, leaving 15 bases between the germline ends.

V and J are TRBV10-3 and TRBJ1-5; D gene ambiguous. The CDR3 is 14 residues long. The V end lost 4 bases, the J end lost 4 bases, and 11 bases lay between the germline ends. Germline loops: CDR1 ENHRY, CDR2 SYGVKD. The CDR3 nucleotides are TGTGCCATCAGTGTTGACGGCGGAAATCAGCCCCAGCATTTT. It specifies CAISVDGGNQPQHF.

The V gene is TRBV10-1, the J gene TRBJ2-1; a possible D gene is TRBD1 (6 bases). The CDR3 runs to 13 residues. V was trimmed by 10 bases and J by 6 bases, leaving 16 bases between them. Germline lookup yields CDR1 WNHNN and CDR2 SYGVQD (reference sequence). CDR3 coding DNA: TGCGCCAACAGATTTGACAGGTCCAATGAGCAGTTCTTC. This codes for CANRFDRSNEQFF.

This chain uses TRBV4-1 with TRBJ2-2; D is perhaps TRBD1 (5 bases). The CDR3 loop spans 15 amino acids. Looked up from germline, CDR1 is MGHRA and CDR2 is YSYEKL. Trimming left V 5 bases short and J 4 bases short, with 14 bases between. The CDR3 DNA sequence: TGCGCCAGCAGCTCCTATAGGGGTGCCACCGGGGAGCTGTTTTTT. Translated: CASSSYRGATGELFF.

The chain links TRBV11-2 to TRBJ2-1; TRBD2 matches at 15 bases. Germline CDR1 SGHAT, CDR2 FQNNGV. Trimming cost V 4 bases and J 8 bases; bases outside gene matches: 6. This CDR3 is 16 amino acids long. CDR3 loop: CASSSGLAGGPDEQFF. CDR3 DNA sequence: TGTGCCAGCAGCTCCGGACTAGCGGGGGGGCCCGATGAGCAGTTCTTC. Together with reference TRBV11-2 and TRBJ2-1, the CDR3 gives the full variable domain: EAGVAQSPRYKIIEKRQSVAFWCNPISGHATLYWYQQILGQGPKLLIQFQNNGVVDDSQLPKDRFSAERLKGVDSTLKIQPAKLEDSAVYLCASSSGLAGGPDEQFFGPGTRLTVL.

The chain links TRBV25-1 to TRBJ2-7; 10 bases match TRBD2. CDR1 is MGHDK and CDR2 is SYGVNS in the germline V gene. Trimming cost V 1 base and J 1 base; bases outside gene matches: 4. This CDR3 has 16 amino acids. The CDR3 coding sequence is TGTGCCAGCAGTGAATCTCTAGCGGGAGTGTCCTACGAGCAGTACTTC. Amino acids: CASSESLAGVSYEQYF.

This sequence joins TRBV28 and TRBJ2-7, with 7 bases lining up with TRBD1. The CDR3 consists of 17 residues. Trimming removed 2 bases from V and 4 bases from J; junction bases left unmatched: 14. Per the germline V gene, CDR1 is MDHEN and CDR2 is SYDVKM. The CDR3 reads CASSLNRWGQKNYEQYF. The DNA for the CDR3 is TGTGCCAGCAGTTTAAACAGATGGGGACAGAAAAATTACGAGCAGTACTTC.

The V gene is TRBV7-2, the J gene TRBJ2-3, with 8 bases identical to TRBD2. V was clipped by 5 bases and J by 6 bases; unmatched bases: 10. The germline V gene has CDR1 SGHTA and CDR2 FQGNSA. This CDR3 is 15 amino acids long. The CDR3 protein is CASSRIGLAGDTQYF. CDR3 DNA sequence: TGTGCCAGCAGCCGAATCGGGCTAGCGGGCGATACGCAGTATTTT.

This chain's CDR3 is CASSPGDSNYYEQYF. The CDR3 DNA is TGTGCCAGCAGCCCGGGGGACAGCAACTACTACGAGCAGTACTTC. V is TRBV5-4 and J is TRBJ2-7, with a tentative D call TRBD1 (7 bases). The CDR3 extends over 15 amino acids. V lost 4 bases, J lost 3 bases, and 17 bases lay in between. Germline V gene sequence: CDR1 SGHNT, CDR2 YYREEE (reference sequence).

V and J are TRBV7-9 and TRBJ2-1; TRBD1 aligns across 9 bases. V was pared by 7 bases and J by 7 bases, with 8 bases of the junction left unmatched. Germline-derived CDR1 and CDR2 are SEHNR and FQNEAQ (reference sequence). This CDR3 comprises 14 residues. The CDR3 loop reads CASTRDRVGNEQFF. Here the CDR3 DNA reads TGTGCCAGCACCCGGGACAGGGTTGGGAATGAGCAGTTCTTC.